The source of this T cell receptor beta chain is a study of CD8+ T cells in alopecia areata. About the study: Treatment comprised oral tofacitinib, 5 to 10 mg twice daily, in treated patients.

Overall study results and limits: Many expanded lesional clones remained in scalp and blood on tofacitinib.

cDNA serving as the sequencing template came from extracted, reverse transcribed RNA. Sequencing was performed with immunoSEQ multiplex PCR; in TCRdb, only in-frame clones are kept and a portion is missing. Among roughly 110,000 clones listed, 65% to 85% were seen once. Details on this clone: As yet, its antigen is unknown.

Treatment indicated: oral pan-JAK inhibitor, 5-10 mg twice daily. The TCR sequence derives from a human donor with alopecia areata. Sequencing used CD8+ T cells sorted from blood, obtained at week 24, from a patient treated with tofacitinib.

DNA of the CDR3: TGCGCCAGCAGCTTTAGTCAGAAATTGACTGAAGCTTTCTTT. Translated, it gives CASSFSQKLTEAFF. The rearrangement uses TRBV5-1 and TRBJ1-1; D gene ambiguous. Deletions cut 2 bases from V and 5 bases from J, with 13 bases between. Germline assignment: CDR1 SGHRS and CDR2 YFSETQ. This CDR3 spans 14 amino acids.